The 23 T cell receptor beta chains given below trace back to one sample, sequenced in a study of T-cell reconstitution after alpha-beta-depleted transplantation in children. Library preparation (for TCRbeta) was performed with unique molecular identifiers. TCRdb itself ran the PCR reads through MiXCR, one entry per CDR3 protein. The table lists about 200,000 distinct CDR3 sequences, roughly 15% of them singletons. The sample here was PBMCs from the stem cell graft donor, taken from the stem cell graft. The receptors shown here come from a human donor who donated a stem cell graft to a child with acute lymphoblastic leukemia.

The table lists this clonotype with many counts. The CDR3 loop reads CASIPSHGDTEAFF. The CDR3 DNA follows: TGTGCCAGCATCCCTAGTCACGGGGACACTGAAGCTTTCTTT. This rearrangement joins TRBV12-3 or TRBV12-4 to TRBJ1-1; D gene ambiguous. The CDR3 is 14 amino acids. Trimming pared 7 bases from V and 3 bases from J, leaving 15 bases between.

This clonotype was seen ten or more times. The chain carries TRBV2 and TRBJ2-1, with 7 bases matching TRBD1. Trimming took 8 bases from V and 8 from J; bases not matched to a gene: 15. There are 15 residues in the CDR3. Germline V gene lookup returns CDR1 SNHLY and CDR2 FYNNEI. The chain's CDR3 is CASGDRDRALDEQFF. The CDR3 DNA is TGTGCCAGCGGGGACCGTGACAGGGCCCTGGATGAGCAGTTCTTC.

The chain recombines TRBV18 with TRBJ2-7; D tentatively reads TRBD1 or TRBD2 (5 bases each). The CDR3 is made up of 15 amino acids. V lost 1 base to trimming and J lost 1 base, with 11 bases between them. Germline assignment: CDR1 KGHSH and CDR2 LQKENI. CDR3 amino acids: CASSPLGTKSYEQYF. The CDR3 DNA reads as TGTGCCAGCTCACCACTAGGGACCAAGTCCTACGAGCAGTACTTC. The full variable domain, in which reference TRBV18 and TRBJ2-7 provide the parts outside the CDR3, is NAGVMQNPRHLVRRRGQEARLRCSPMKGHSHVYWYRQLPEEGLKFMVYLQKENIIDESGMPKERFSAEFPKEGPSILRIQQVVRGDSAAYFCASSPLGTKSYEQYFGPGTRLTVT.

In this sample, this clonotype turned up many times. The chain employs TRBV20-1 and TRBJ1-1, with D perhaps TRBD1 (5 bases). Trimming took off 3 bases at V and 5 bases at J, with 25 bases between the two ends. The CDR3 is 17 amino acids. CDR1 and CDR2 (germline): DFQATT, SNEGSKA (reference sequence). In DNA, the CDR3 is TGCAGTGCTAGGGAATCCAGGGAGGGAGAAGGGGAAACTGAAGCTTTCTTT. Encoded protein: CSARESREGEGETEAFF.

The rearrangement joins TRBV29-1 to TRBJ2-6; possibly TRBD2 for D (5 bases). The CDR3 runs to 14 residues. Germline lookup yields CDR1 SQVTM and CDR2 ANQGSEA. Trimming stripped 4 bases from V and 3 bases from J, with 10 bases between. CDR3 nucleotides: TGCAGCGTTGTCGAGGGCGGTGGGGCCAACGTCCTGACTTTC. Translating gives CSVVEGGGANVLTF.

This clonotype showed up just once. Relative to the germline gene, one junction end is altered; a read error may explain this. The chain has TRBV28 and TRBJ2-7; 9 bases fit TRBD1. Germline CDR1 and CDR2: MDHEN and SYDVKM. The CDR3 extends over 14 amino acids. The DNA for the CDR3 is TGTGCCACCGGGAGCCCGGGACAGGGACAAGGAGGGGACTTC. Translating gives CATGSPGQGQGGDF.

This clonotype was recorded many times. The chain joins TRBV7-9 to TRBJ1-1; the D is unclear. This CDR3 has 18 amino acids. Trimming took off 1 base at V and 2 bases at J, with 20 bases between the two ends. Germline V gives CDR1 SEHNR, CDR2 FQNEAQ (reference sequence). CDR3 DNA: TGTGCCAGCAGCTTAGGGAGACGCATGGGAATGAAAAACACTGAAGCTTTCTTT. It specifies CASSLGRRMGMKNTEAFF.

This clonotype came up many times. This chain links TRBV6-4 with TRBJ1-2; 7 bases match TRBD1. This CDR3 has 13 residues. From germline, CDR1 is MRHNA and CDR2 SNTAGT. V shed 2 bases, J shed 4 bases, and the junction held 1 base outside the gene matches. The CDR3 sequence: CASSDRTGYGYTF. CDR3 bases: TGTGCCAGCAGTGACCGGACAGGCTATGGCTACACCTTC.

As to this clonotype: This may be a read error: a much more frequent sequence differs by one nucleotide. The chain links TRBV25-1 to TRBJ2-6; weak D call: TRBD1 (5 bases). Looked up from germline, CDR1 is MGHDK and CDR2 is SYGVNS. This CDR3 is 14 amino acids long. CDR3 DNA sequence: TGTGCCAGCAGTGACAACTCTGGGGCCAACGGCCTGACTTTC. Translated, it gives CASSDNSGANGLTF.

As to this clonotype: This may be a read error, as it is one base from a much larger clone. This sequence joins TRBV4-1 and TRBJ2-3; D may be TRBD2 (5 bases). CDR3 size: 17 residues. Germline V gene lookup returns CDR1 MGHRA and CDR2 YSYEKL. The CDR3 DNA reads as TGCGCCAGCAGCCAAAAAGAGAGGGTTTCCGGCACACATACGCAGTATTTT. Its protein is CASSQKERVSGTHTQYF.

Ten or more counts support this clonotype. V is TRBV5-1 and J is TRBJ2-1, with TRBD2 matching 9 bases. V shed 2 bases, J shed 7 bases, and the junction held 10 bases outside the gene matches. Germline V gene sequence: CDR1 SGHRS, CDR2 YFSETQ. This CDR3 contains 16 residues. CDR3 sequence (DNA): TGCGCCAGCAGCTTTGGGGTAGCGGGAGTGGCTAATGAGCAGTTCTTC. This translates into CASSFGVAGVANEQFF.

As to this clonotype: A read error may produce the germline difference seen at one junction end. The rearrangement uses TRBV7-9 and TRBJ1-2; D remains unclear. CDR1 and CDR2 from the germline V gene are SEHNR and FQNEAQ (reference sequence). This CDR3 spans 15 amino acids. The CDR3 region is CASSLKSGPTPPASF. Here the CDR3 DNA reads TGTGCCAGCAGCTTGAAGAGCGGCCCAACGCCGCCCGCCTCCTTC. Combining the CDR3 with reference TRBV7-9 and TRBJ1-2 gives the whole variable domain DTGVSQNPRHKITKRGQNVTFRCDPISEHNRLYWYRQTLGQGPEFLTYFQNEAQLEKSRLLSDRFSAERPKGSFSTLEIQRTEQGDSAMYLCASSLKSGPTPPASFGSGTRLTVV.

Ten or more counts support this clonotype. The J gene is TRBJ2-7, the V gene TRBV7-6; D gene unclear. V lost 1 base and J lost 3, with 13 bases in between. CDR3 length: 15 residues. The V gene's germline CDR1 is SGHVS and CDR2 FNYEAQ. CDR3 loop: CASSLGSSSVYEQYF. CDR3 in DNA: TGTGCCAGCAGCTTAGGTTCCTCTAGTGTCTACGAGCAGTACTTC.

There are many counts of this clonotype. The chain uses TRBV6-5 and TRBJ2-1, with 11 bases fitting TRBD2. The CDR3 sequence is 17 residues long. Trimming took 0 bases from V and 4 from J; bases not matched to a gene: 5. Germline loops: CDR1 MNHEY, CDR2 SVGAGI. CDR3 protein: CASSYSPTSGIYNEQFF. The CDR3 nucleotides read TGTGCCAGCAGTTACTCCCCGACTAGCGGGATATACAATGAGCAGTTCTTC.

Ten or more counts support this clonotype. CDR3: CASSLISGTPYEQYF. The CDR3 nucleotides read TGCGCCAGCAGCTTGATCAGCGGGACCCCCTACGAGCAGTACTTC. The chain employs TRBV5-1 and TRBJ2-7; 7 bases align to TRBD2. Germline V CDR1 and CDR2: SGHRS, YFSETQ. The CDR3 length is 15 residues. Trimming cost V 1 base and J 2 bases; bases outside gene matches: 6.

The table lists this clonotype with many counts. The gene calls are TRBV29-1 and TRBJ2-1; D unclear. Trimming pared 3 bases from V and 3 bases from J, leaving 3 bases between. There are 11 residues in the CDR3. CDR1 SQVTM and CDR2 ANQGSEA come from the germline V gene. The CDR3 DNA reads as TGCAGCGTTGACAGCTACAATGAGCAGTTCTTC. It yields the protein CSVDSYNEQFF.

This clonotype has a count of ten or more. The genes are TRBV4-2 and TRBJ1-1, with 11 positions matching TRBD1. CDR3 length equals 15 residues. Germline values: CDR1 LGHNA, CDR2 YNFKEQ. The trim removed 1 base at V and 5 bases at J, leaving 3 bases unmatched. CDR3 amino acids: CASSQGDRGETEAFF. The DNA for the CDR3 is TGTGCCAGCAGCCAAGGGGACAGGGGGGAGACTGAAGCTTTCTTT.

This clonotype was seen many times. The CDR3 DNA is TGCAGTGCTAGAGATCCGTGGAGGGGAAGAATAGCGGGAGGGTTAGATACGCAGTATTTT. Amino acids: CSARDPWRGRIAGGLDTQYF. V usage is TRBV20-1 and J usage is TRBJ2-3; TRBD2 aligns across 11 bases. Trimming took 0 bases from V and 5 from J; bases not matched to a gene: 19. Germline CDR1 DFQATT, CDR2 SNEGSKA (reference sequence). The CDR3 is 20 residues long.

This clonotype has just a few counts. The V call is TRBV5-4, the J call TRBJ2-3, with 11 bases aligning to TRBD2. This CDR3 is built from 17 residues. With 4 bases clipped from V and 4 bases from J, the junction kept 11 bases outside the gene matches. Germline CDR1 and CDR2: SGHNT and YYREEE (reference sequence). The CDR3 bases are TGTGCCAGCAGCCGGGGGTGGACTAGCGGGCGAGCAGATACGCAGTATTTT. It is translated as CASSRGWTSGRADTQYF.

This clonotype was picked up many times. The chain combines TRBV6-5 with TRBJ2-7; D remains unclear. V was pared by 2 bases and J by 0 bases, with 11 bases between. The CDR3 is 15 residues long. Germline V gives CDR1 MNHEY, CDR2 SVGAGI. The CDR3: CASSYRAALSYEQYF. The CDR3 bases are TGTGCCAGCAGTTACCGGGCGGCGCTCTCCTACGAGCAGTACTTC.

The gene calls are TRBV6-1 and TRBJ2-3; TRBD2 matches at 8 bases. CDR3 length equals 16 residues. The V segment lost 10 bases and the J segment 0 bases; nucleotides outside the gene matches: 12. Germline CDR1 reads MNHNS; CDR2 reads SASEGT. CDR3: CATGYPKRESTDTQYF. The CDR3 coding sequence is TGTGCCACCGGGTATCCGAAGCGGGAGAGCACAGATACGCAGTATTTT.

This clonotype came up many times. This chain connects TRBV14 to TRBJ2-1; no clear D. The CDR3 runs to 15 residues. Germline CDR1 reads SGHDN; CDR2 reads FVKESK. V shed 1 base and J shed 2 bases, with 9 bases lying between them. The CDR3 reads CASSQVGLAYNEQFF. The CDR3 DNA follows: TGTGCCAGCAGCCAAGTCGGTCTCGCCTACAATGAGCAGTTCTTC.

This chain joins TRBV6-1 and TRBJ2-1; the D is unclear. CDR1 and CDR2 (germline): MNHNS, SASEGT. Trimming took off 4 bases at V and 7 bases at J, with 11 bases between the two ends. This CDR3 comprises 13 residues. The chain's CDR3 is CASSGYLGNEQFF. Written as DNA, the CDR3 is TGTGCCAGCAGTGGATATTTGGGGAATGAGCAGTTCTTC.